The 31 T cell receptor beta chains below were found in one sample sequenced in a study of early T cells in non-severe SARS-CoV-2 infection. TCRdb re-called the 5' RACE reads with MiXCR, one entry per CDR3 protein. The sample has some 28,000 distinct CDR3 sequences, roughly 6.1% seen once. The sequencing sample was made of whole blood. Receptors were obtained from an adult who was a healthcare worker with PCR-confirmed SARS-CoV-2 infection or an uninfected control (not recorded which).

J is TRBJ2-3 and V is TRBV12-3 or TRBV12-4; 7 nucleotides align to TRBD1. The CDR3 has 13 residues. V lost 2 bases and J lost 4; bases outside the gene matches: 0. This CDR3 is CASSLQGADTQYF. In DNA form, the CDR3 reads TGTGCCAGCAGTTTACAGGGGGCAGATACGCAGTATTTT.

This clonotype occurred many times. This sequence joins TRBV11-1 and TRBJ2-3; D gene uncertain. This CDR3 spans 14 amino acids. Germline-derived CDR1 and CDR2 are SGHAT and FQDESV (reference sequence). V dropped 1 base and J dropped 2 bases, with 7 bases sitting between them. The CDR3 nucleotides read TGTGCCAGCAGCTTAGACCAGGCCACAGATACGCAGTATTTT. It encodes CASSLDQATDTQYF.

This clonotype was seen at least ten times. The chain uses TRBV27 and TRBJ2-5; D not certain. The V gene lost 2 bases and the J gene lost 5 bases, with 6 bases spanning the gap. Per germline, CDR1 MNHEY and CDR2 SMNVEV (reference sequence). There are 12 residues in the CDR3. CDR3 sequence: CASSLKCETQYF. CDR3 bases: TGTGCCAGCAGTTTAAAGTGCGAGACCCAGTACTTC.

Many counts were recorded for this clonotype. This chain links TRBV7-3 with TRBJ2-3; no firm D call. The germline V and J ends were trimmed by 3 bases and 2 bases, with 12 bases remaining between them. Germline loops: CDR1 SGHTA, CDR2 FQGTGA. The CDR3 is 15 residues long. The CDR3 here is CASSFGSPVTDTQYF. The CDR3 coding sequence is TGTGCCAGCAGCTTCGGTAGTCCCGTCACAGATACGCAGTATTTT.

This clonotype was seen many times. The V gene is TRBV24-1, the J gene TRBJ2-3; 12 nucleotides align to TRBD2. V trimming: 2 bases; J trimming: 3 bases; junction bases outside the gene matches: 8. Germline-derived CDR1 and CDR2 are KGHDR and SFDVKD. The CDR3 runs to 18 residues. The CDR3 nucleotides read TGTGCCACCAGTGATTCGACTAGCGGGAGCTCCCTTACAGATACGCAGTATTTT. The encoded protein is CATSDSTSGSSLTDTQYF.

Ten or more counts support this clonotype. The J gene is TRBJ1-2, the V gene TRBV23-1; unclear D gene. TRBV23-1 qualifies as an ORF whose function is uncertain. The germline V and J ends were trimmed by 3 bases and 14 bases, with 10 bases remaining between them. The CDR3 length is 10 residues. The CDR3 DNA is TGCGCCAGCAGTCAGTCCTCGAAAACCTTC. Amino acid sequence: CASSQSSKTF.

This clonotype was seen many times. The rearrangement uses TRBV4-1 and TRBJ2-1; 10 bases are a match to TRBD2. Germline values: CDR1 MGHRA, CDR2 YSYEKL. J gave up 7 bases and V 8 bases, and 11 bases lay outside the gene matches. The CDR3 is 15 amino acids. For the CDR3, the DNA is TGCGCCAGCGAGGTTTCTAGCGGGAGAGGGAATGAGCAGTTCTTC. Translating it yields CASEVSSGRGNEQFF.

This clonotype was counted many times. CDR3 sequence (DNA): TGTGCCAGGGTGCTTGGGGACACCATATATTTT. This gives the protein CARVLGDTIYF. This chain connects TRBV12-3 or TRBV12-4 to TRBJ1-3; D ambiguous. This CDR3 spans 11 amino acids. Deletions cut 9 bases from V and 8 bases from J, with 11 bases between.

This clonotype was counted between two and nine times. V is TRBV5-4 and J is TRBJ2-5; 7 bases are a match to TRBD1. Germline V gives CDR1 SGHNT, CDR2 YYREEE (reference sequence). Germline trimming cut 1 base from V and 3 bases from J; bases unmatched to any gene: 3. This CDR3 comprises 14 residues. The CDR3 is CASSLTGTEETQYF. DNA of the CDR3: TGTGCCAGCAGCTTGACCGGGACAGAAGAGACCCAGTACTTC. Variable domain in full (rest from reference TRBV5-4 and TRBJ2-5): ETGVTQSPTHLIKTRGQQVTLRCSSQSGHNTVSWYQQALGQGPQFIFQYYREEENGRGNFPPRFSGLQFPNYSSELNVNALELDDSALYLCASSLTGTEETQYFGPGTRLLVL.

This clonotype came up a few times. The genes are TRBV30 and TRBJ2-2; D not resolved. In germline, CDR1 is GTSNPN, CDR2 SVGIG (reference sequence). The CDR3 is made up of 14 amino acids. V lost 2 bases and J 2 bases, leaving 9 bases between the germline ends. The CDR3 protein is CAWSFQRNTGELFF. Written as DNA, the CDR3 is TGTGCCTGGAGTTTTCAGAGAAACACCGGGGAGCTGTTTTTT.

The chain combines TRBV27 with TRBJ2-3; the match to TRBD2 covers 9 bases. The V gene's germline CDR1 is MNHEY and CDR2 SMNVEV (reference sequence). The CDR3 has 15 residues. Unmatched junction bases numbered 6, after V lost 6 bases and J lost 2 bases. CDR3 DNA: TGTGCCAGCAGCCGGCTAGCGGGACACACAGATACGCAGTATTTT. Translation gives CASSRLAGHTDTQYF.

This clonotype came up many times. The rearrangement links TRBV6-6 to TRBJ1-5; the D is unclear. Germline values: CDR1 MNHNY, CDR2 SVGAGI (reference sequence). The length of the CDR3 is 15 residues. Trimming shortened V by 10 bases and J by 0 bases, and 16 bases separated the two germline ends. CDR3 coding DNA: TGTGCCACTTGGCCGGGCCAAAATAGCAATCAGCCCCAGCATTTT. This sequence encodes CATWPGQNSNQPQHF.

This clonotype was observed many times. The chain links TRBV7-6 to TRBJ2-5; TRBD1 is a possible D gene (7 bases). The CDR3 sequence is 16 residues long. In germline, CDR1 is SGHVS, CDR2 FNYEAQ. Trimming took 3 bases from V and 3 from J, leaving 17 bases between them. DNA of the CDR3: TGTGCCAGCAGCTTGAACGCGGAGGGGGCAAAAGAGACCCAGTACTTC. It codes for CASSLNAEGAKETQYF.

The chain is built from TRBV29-1 and TRBJ1-3; the match to TRBD1 covers 11 bases. V was clipped by 3 bases and J by 3 bases; unmatched bases: 7. Germline CDR1 reads SQVTM; CDR2 reads ANQGSEA. The CDR3 is made up of 16 amino acids. The CDR3 nucleotides are TGCAGCGTTGAGCATAGGACAGGGGGCATTGGAAACACCATATATTTT. This translates into CSVEHRTGGIGNTIYF.

This clonotype was seen ten or more times. The V and J genes are TRBV14 and TRBJ1-5; no reliable D call. The CDR3 covers 13 residues. CDR1 is SGHDN and CDR2 is FVKESK in the germline V gene. V shed 3 bases and J shed 7 bases, with 10 bases lying between them. The CDR3 sequence is CASSQAEDQPQHF. The CDR3 DNA reads as TGTGCCAGCAGCCAGGCAGAGGACCAGCCCCAGCATTTT.

The genes are TRBV5-1 and TRBJ2-1, with D unclear. Germline V CDR1 and CDR2: SGHRS, YFSETQ. The V gene lost 5 bases and the J gene lost 4 bases, with 19 bases spanning the gap. The CDR3 has 16 amino acids. CDR3: CASRRSGPRRYNEQFF. The CDR3 region has the DNA TGCGCCAGCAGACGTTCCGGGCCGCGCCGGTACAATGAGCAGTTCTTC. Full variable domain (missing parts from reference TRBV5-1 and TRBJ2-1): KAGVTQTPRYLIKTRGQQVTLSCSPISGHRSVSWYQQTPGQGLQFLFEYFSETQRNKGNFPGRFSGRQFSNSRSEMNVSTLELGDSALYLCASRRSGPRRYNEQFFGPGTRLTVL.

This clonotype was counted only a few times. The V gene is TRBV7-8, the J gene TRBJ1-2; 10 positions match TRBD1. Germline CDR1 reads SGHVS; CDR2 reads FQNEAQ. The CDR3 totals 14 residues. Losses at the gene ends were 5 bases for V and 7 bases for J; bases not matched to a gene: 7. In DNA, the CDR3 is TGTGCCAGCAGCATCGGGACAGGGGCGTCTGGCTACACCTTC. This codes for CASSIGTGASGYTF.

This clonotype was counted many times. The rearrangement links TRBV20-1 to TRBJ2-3, with 7 bases lining up with TRBD2. The CDR3 sequence is 16 residues long. CDR1 and CDR2 from the germline V gene are DFQATT and SNEGSKA (reference sequence). V was pared by 4 bases and J by 0 bases, with 10 bases of the junction left unmatched. Written as DNA, the CDR3 is TGCAGTGCTACCCCCCTAGCGGAGGATAGCACAGATACGCAGTATTTT. It translates to CSATPLAEDSTDTQYF.

This clonotype has at least ten counts. The genes are TRBV6-2 or TRBV6-3 and TRBJ1-1, with TRBD1 as a possible D gene (6 bases). CDR3 size: 16 residues. Trimming removed 1 base from V and 0 bases from J, with 12 bases in between. Germline V gives CDR1 MNHEY, CDR2 SVGEGT. This CDR3 is CASSYLDRAMNTEAFF. Written as DNA, the CDR3 is TGTGCCAGCAGTTACTTGGACAGAGCAATGAACACTGAAGCTTTCTTT.

This clonotype showed up many times. V usage is TRBV7-6 and J usage is TRBJ2-2; 11 bases map to TRBD2. Germline lookup yields CDR1 SGHVS and CDR2 FNYEAQ. The CDR3 contains 15 residues. V lost 5 bases, J lost 4 bases, and 3 bases stayed unmatched. The CDR3 spells CASSTSGSGTGELFF. The DNA for the CDR3 is TGTGCCAGCAGCACTAGCGGGAGCGGCACCGGGGAGCTGTTTTTT.

This clonotype was seen only a few times. V is TRBV6-1 and J is TRBJ2-7; D remains ambiguous. Trimming stripped 1 base from V and 0 bases from J, with 10 bases between. The germline gives CDR1 MNHNS, CDR2 SASEGT. The CDR3 consists of 15 residues. CDR3 sequence: CASSEGWNLSYEQYF. CDR3 nucleotide sequence: TGTGCCAGCAGTGAAGGGTGGAACCTCTCCTACGAGCAGTACTTC.

This chain uses TRBV10-3 with TRBJ2-3; a weak D match, TRBD2 (5 bases). Germline CDR1 ENHRY, CDR2 SYGVKD. The ends were cut back, 6 bases at V and 1 base at J, with 14 bases in the middle. The CDR3 has 15 amino acids. The CDR3 region has the DNA TGTGCCATCAGGGGGTCAGCGGTTCGCACAGATACGCAGTATTTT. Protein product: CAIRGSAVRTDTQYF.

The gene calls are TRBV18 and TRBJ1-2, with D perhaps matching TRBD1 (5 bases). V dropped 3 bases and J dropped 5 bases, with 13 bases sitting between them. The CDR3 covers 14 residues. Per germline, CDR1 KGHSH and CDR2 LQKENI. The CDR3 sequence: CASSPGQGLYGYTF. The CDR3 nucleotides are TGTGCCAGCTCACCTGGGCAGGGACTGTATGGCTACACCTTC.

This clonotype was observed many times. The genes are TRBV5-6 and TRBJ2-3, with 9 bases identical to TRBD2. Per germline, CDR1 SGHDT and CDR2 YYEEEE. This CDR3 is 15 amino acids long. Losses at the gene ends were 3 bases for V and 3 bases for J; bases not matched to a gene: 5. The CDR3 protein is CASSWATSGTDTQYF. The CDR3 DNA follows: TGTGCCAGCAGCTGGGCTACTAGCGGGACAGATACGCAGTATTTT. Using reference TRBV5-6 and TRBJ2-3 for the parts outside the CDR3, the full variable domain is DAGVTQSPTHLIKTRGQQVTLRCSPKSGHDTVSWYQQALGQGPQFIFQYYEEEERQRGNFPDRFSGHQFPNYSSELNVNALLLGDSALYLCASSWATSGTDTQYFGPGTRLTVL.

CDR3: CASSAGGSENTEAFF. The CDR3 nucleotides are TGCGCCAGCAGCGCGGGAGGCAGTGAGAACACTGAAGCTTTCTTT. The chain has TRBV4-1 and TRBJ1-1, with D unclear. V dropped 5 bases and J dropped 1 base, with 14 bases sitting between them. CDR1 is MGHRA and CDR2 is YSYEKL in the germline V gene. The CDR3 consists of 15 residues.

This clonotype was seen only a few times. This chain's CDR3 is CATSDSAGLETQYF. The CDR3 DNA is TGTGCCACCAGTGATTCCGCAGGGCTGGAGACCCAGTACTTC. This chain connects TRBV24-1 to TRBJ2-5; tentative D call: TRBD1 (5 bases). The CDR3 is 14 amino acids. V gave up 2 bases and J gave up 5 bases, with 11 bases separating them. CDR1 KGHDR and CDR2 SFDVKD come from the germline V gene.

Turning to this clonotype: A much larger clone sits a single nucleotide away, making a read error possible. The chain has TRBV7-6 and TRBJ2-1, with 7 bases identical to TRBD2. This CDR3 is built from 15 residues. Germline CDR1 is SGHVS and CDR2 is FNYEAQ. Unmatched junction bases numbered 8, after V lost 0 bases and J lost 9 bases. CDR3 coding DNA: TGTGCCAGCAGCTTAGCTGGAGCGGGACCGGCTGAGCAGTTCTTC. Its protein product is CASSLAGAGPAEQFF. Full variable domain (missing parts from reference TRBV7-6 and TRBJ2-1): GAGVSQSPRYKVTKRGQDVALRCDPISGHVSLYWYRQALGQGPEFLTYFNYEAQQDKSGLPNDRFSAERPEGSISTLTIQRTEQRDSAMYRCASSLAGAGPAEQFFGPGTRLTVL.

This clonotype showed up just a few times. The rearrangement uses TRBV18 and TRBJ2-4, with a possible D match to TRBD2 (5 bases). This CDR3 is built from 13 residues. Germline loops: CDR1 KGHSH, CDR2 LQKENI. The V end was cut by 8 bases, the J end by 0 bases, with 8 bases between. The CDR3 region is CASGEGAKNIQYF. CDR3 bases: TGTGCCAGCGGCGAGGGAGCCAAAAACATTCAGTACTTC.

This clonotype qualifies as medium-sized (0.01 to 0.1%). The chain combines TRBV6-1 with TRBJ2-7; 8 bases line up with TRBD1. With V trimmed by 7 bases and J by 2 bases, 10 bases remained unmatched. The CDR3 sequence is 15 residues long. Germline V gene data show CDR1 as MNHNS and CDR2 as SASEGT. The CDR3 bases are TGTGCCAGCATAAAACTTGGGGACAGGACCTACGAGCAGTACTTC. Its protein is CASIKLGDRTYEQYF.

This clonotype has at least ten counts. This chain links TRBV20-1 with TRBJ2-5, with D unresolved. The length of the CDR3 is 13 residues. The ends were cut back, 6 bases at V and 5 bases at J, with 16 bases in the middle. Germline loops: CDR1 DFQATT, CDR2 SNEGSKA (reference sequence). In DNA, the CDR3 is TGCAGTGCCCCAGGTCGCAGGCGCGAGACCCAGTACTTC. Its translation is CSAPGRRRETQYF.

This clonotype showed up many times. The chain carries TRBV6-9 and TRBJ1-2; perhaps TRBD1 as D (6 bases). Deletions cut 6 bases from V and 4 bases from J, with 9 bases between. Germline assignment: CDR1 MNHGY and CDR2 SVAAGI. The CDR3 is 12 amino acids. CDR3 protein: CASRKGGYGYTF. The CDR3 DNA sequence: TGTGCCAGCAGGAAGGGGGGCTATGGCTACACCTTC.